This T cell receptor (beta chain) was observed in a study of blood T cells in healthy people across ages. General study findings and limits: Changes seen in expanded clonotypes were possibly confounded by donor CMV status left unknown. The study found more naive CD4+ cells and higher diversity in long-lived than aged donors.

Donors ranged from about 6 to 90 years old and were healthy Caucasians in Russia. A second PCR of 7 to 11 cycles used a sample-barcoded 5' primer and a J-beta primer mix. With 12 random nucleotides, a template-switch adaptor tagged each individual cDNA molecule. TCRdb passed the 5' RACE reads through MiXCR, listing each CDR3 protein once. The sample has about 1.5 million distinct CDR3 sequences, 42% seen once. This clonotype was observed a few times. Its antigen is currently unknown. The clonotype was recovered from a woman aged 18-29 years in good health. Sequenced material: blood.

CDR3 DNA sequence: TGTGCCAGCAGCCCAAGAAGTAGCGGGGGATTGAACACCGGGGAGCTGTTTTTT. This gives the protein CASSPRSSGGLNTGELFF. This sequence joins TRBV6-2 or TRBV6-3 and TRBJ2-2, with 9 bases identical to TRBD2. CDR1 and CDR2 from the germline V gene are MNHEY and SVGEGT. The CDR3 is 18 amino acids. With 6 bases clipped from V and 1 base from J, the junction kept 12 bases outside the gene matches.